One and the same sample provided the 8 T cell receptor beta chains below, sequenced in a study of graft-versus-host responses after intestinal transplantation. Sequencing was performed with immunoSEQ multiplex PCR; in TCRdb, only in-frame clones are kept and a portion is missing. The repertoire holds tens of thousands of clones, with about 45% as singletons. Irradiated stimulators labeled with violet dye, approximately 200,000 in number, were plated with approximately 200,000 CFSE-labeled responders. Sequenced material: alloreactive CD8+ T cells from a mixed lymphocyte reaction culture, taken before transplantation. The sample's subset: CFSE-low proliferating T cells sorted from approximately 6-day pre-transplant mixed lymphocyte reaction (GvH or HvG direction). These receptor sequences come from a human patient who was an organ donor for intestinal transplantation.

V and J are TRBV28 and TRBJ1-2; D is possibly TRBD1 (6 bases). V was cut by 6 bases and J by 2 bases, with 13 bases left in between. The germline V gene encodes CDR1 MDHEN and CDR2 SYDVKM. The CDR3 extends over 14 amino acids. CDR3 protein: CASSPLTGNYGYTF. CDR3 DNA sequence: TGTGCCAGCAGCCCACTTACAGGGAACTATGGCTACACCTTC.

Sample share makes this clone medium-sized. The rearrangement uses TRBV7-9 and TRBJ2-2; 7 positions agree with TRBD2. The CDR3 loop spans 14 amino acids. Germline V lookup: CDR1 SEHNR, CDR2 FQNEAQ (reference sequence). The V segment lost 8 bases and the J segment 4 bases; nucleotides outside the gene matches: 7. CDR3 bases: TGTGCCAGCCCCCTAGCGGACCCCACCGGGGAGCTGTTTTTT. It codes for CASPLADPTGELFF.

The chain uses TRBV6-5 and TRBJ2-6, with D possibly being TRBD1 (5 bases). This CDR3 spans 15 amino acids. From germline, CDR1 is MNHEY and CDR2 SVGAGI. Trimming removed 6 bases from V and 0 bases from J, with 9 bases in between. Here the CDR3 reads CASRDMNSGANVLTF. The CDR3 coding sequence is TGTGCCAGCAGGGACATGAACTCTGGGGCCAACGTCCTGACTTTC.

This clone showed up just a few times. The chain combines TRBV27 with TRBJ2-3; 7 bases match TRBD1. Germline-derived CDR1 and CDR2 are MNHEY and SMNVEV (reference sequence). V gave up 5 bases and J gave up 4 bases; unmatched junction bases: 6. This CDR3 comprises 14 residues. The CDR3 loop reads CASSPGTVADTQYF. CDR3 coding DNA: TGTGCCAGCAGTCCCGGGACAGTGGCAGATACGCAGTATTTT.

The gene calls are TRBV18 and TRBJ1-4; weak D call: TRBD1 (5 bases). Looked up from germline, CDR1 is KGHSH and CDR2 is LQKENI. The CDR3 runs 18 residues. V lost 4 bases and J lost 0, with 18 bases in between. DNA of the CDR3: TGTGCCAGCTCACACTATCTGACAGTTCCCCCAACTAATGAAAAACTGTTTTTT. Protein product: CASSHYLTVPPTNEKLFF.

This clone was seen a single time. J is TRBJ2-7 and V is TRBV27; 9 bases fit TRBD1. Germline CDR1 is MNHEY and CDR2 is SMNVEV (reference sequence). The junction had 3 bases not matched to a gene; V was cut back by 2 bases and J by 4 bases. The CDR3 is 14 residues long. CDR3 sequence: CASSLGGQGYEQYF. DNA for the CDR3: TGTGCCAGCAGTTTAGGGGGACAGGGATACGAGCAGTACTTC.

The chain employs TRBV4-2 and TRBJ1-5, with D possibly being TRBD1 (5 bases). Germline CDR1 reads LGHNA; CDR2 reads YNFKEQ. This CDR3 is built from 15 residues. Trimming took off 0 bases at V and 3 bases at J, with 9 bases between the two ends. The CDR3 reads CASSQELGTNQPQHF. DNA for the CDR3: TGTGCCAGCAGCCAAGAATTGGGGACCAATCAGCCCCAGCATTTT.

The chain is built from TRBV4-3 and TRBJ2-3; D is uncertain. Trimming pared 4 bases from V and 0 bases from J, leaving 5 bases between. This CDR3 spans 13 amino acids. Per the germline V gene, CDR1 is LGHNA and CDR2 is YSLEER. Here the CDR3 DNA reads TGCGCCAGCAGCCCGGACAGCACAGATACGCAGTATTTT. As protein: CASSPDSTDTQYF.